This T cell receptor beta chain originates from a study of shared clonotypes between healthy human individuals. The study, taken as a whole, reports: The authors expected sequencing depth to affect clonotype sharing among donors.

Selected positively for CCR7 and CD45RO-negative, naive CD8 cells excluded terminally differentiated effector memory CD45RA+ cells. For this clone: Its target is unknown.

Germline lookup yields CDR1 MDHEN and CDR2 SYDVKM. V shed 5 bases and J shed 3 bases, with 20 bases lying between them. CDR3 length: 16 residues. Assay: immunoSEQ multiplex PCR; the TCRdb copy retains only in-frame clones and omits some. This table holds 1.5 million to 2.5 million clones, about 95% found once. V is TRBV28 and J is TRBJ2-7; no definite D call. The source of this sequence is a man aged 18 to 29 in good health. The sample was naive CD8+ T cells sorted from blood. In DNA form, the CDR3 reads TGTGCCAGCAGTCCTACCGTTTCAAAGCTAAACTACGAGCAGTACTTC. This codes for CASSPTVSKLNYEQYF.